The 16 T cell receptor beta chains given below trace back to one sample, sequenced in a study of cytomegalovirus exposure and HLA in healthy donors. Primers for the PCR totalled 60 Vbeta and 13 Jbeta. Sequenced by immunoSEQ multiplex PCR; TCRdb stores in-frame clones only, minus some. The sample contains 150,000 to 200,000 clones, 70% to 90% of which appear only once. Material for sequencing was PBMCs. Receptors originate from a woman aged 18-29 years in good health and CMV-seronegative.

The CDR3 reads CASRNRGSWTDTQYF. CDR3 DNA: TGTGCCAGCAGGAACAGGGGGTCCTGGACAGATACGCAGTATTTT. The rearrangement links TRBV6-6 to TRBJ2-3, with 8 bases that match TRBD1. The junction had 8 bases not matched to a gene; V was cut back by 6 bases and J by 3 bases. This CDR3 region has 15 residues. Germline V gene lookup returns CDR1 MNHNY and CDR2 SVGAGI (reference sequence).

The chain carries TRBV27 and TRBJ2-7, with 7 bases aligning to TRBD2. This CDR3 region has 15 residues. The germline CDR1 and CDR2 sequences are MNHEY and SMNVEV (reference sequence). V lost 3 bases, J lost 7 bases, and 12 bases stayed unmatched. Written as DNA, the CDR3 is TGTGCCAGCAGTTTCGGGACTACGTTCTTGGGGGAGCAGTACTTC. It codes for CASSFGTTFLGEQYF.

CDR3 region: CAWTGADTQYF. In DNA, the CDR3 is TGTGCCTGGACAGGGGCAGATACGCAGTATTTT. The J gene is TRBJ2-3, the V gene TRBV30; D may be TRBD1 (6 bases). Trimming took 4 bases from V and 4 from J, leaving 6 bases between them. Germline V lookup: CDR1 GTSNPN, CDR2 SVGIG (reference sequence). This CDR3 has 11 amino acids.

The chain uses TRBV21-1 and TRBJ2-3; the table's D gene call, TRBD2, was not cross checked with the DNA. TRBV21-1 is designated a pseudogene. There are 17 residues in the CDR3. As DNA, the CDR3 is TGTGCCAGCAGCAAAGTGAAGGGGACTAGCCGAAAGGATACGCAGTATTTT. Protein sequence: CASSKVKGTSRKDTQYF.

This chain links TRBV6-5 with TRBJ1-2, with a weak D call TRBD1 (6 bases). Germline lookup yields CDR1 MNHEY and CDR2 SVGAGI. V was trimmed by 6 bases and J by 6 bases, leaving 14 bases between them. CDR3 size: 13 residues. CDR3 nucleotide sequence: TGTGCCAGCAGATTACAGGGAAGGAATGGCTACACCTTC. Translation gives CASRLQGRNGYTF.

The rearrangement joins TRBV27 to TRBJ1-4; the D is unclear. Trimming removed 3 bases at V and 5 bases at J, with 13 bases between. CDR1 MNHEY and CDR2 SMNVEV come from the germline V gene (reference sequence). CDR3 length: 15 residues. DNA of the CDR3: TGTGCCAGCAGTTTTTCCCGAGCGGTAAATGAAAAACTGTTTTTT. Translated, it gives CASSFSRAVNEKLFF.

This chain uses TRBV2 with TRBJ1-2; 11 bases match TRBD1. Trimming took 6 bases from V and 4 from J; bases not matched to a gene: 10. The germline V gene has CDR1 SNHLY and CDR2 FYNNEI. CDR3 length equals 16 residues. The CDR3 reads CASSPGQGDVSYGYTF. The CDR3 DNA follows: TGTGCCAGCAGCCCGGGACAGGGGGATGTGAGCTATGGCTACACCTTC.

CDR3 loop: CSVEAGLAPYEQYF. CDR3 DNA sequence: TGCAGCGTTGAAGCGGGACTAGCGCCCTACGAGCAGTACTTC. The V call is TRBV29-1, the J call TRBJ2-7; TRBD2 matches 10 bases. This CDR3 comprises 14 residues. V shed 1 base, J shed 2 bases, and the junction held 2 bases outside the gene matches. Germline CDR1 reads SQVTM; CDR2 reads ANQGSEA.

The chain has TRBV28 and TRBJ1-1; D may be TRBD1 (6 bases). The germline CDR1 and CDR2 sequences are MDHEN and SYDVKM. The CDR3 sequence is 14 residues long. Trimming took 5 bases from V and 1 from J, leaving 11 bases between them. CDR3 sequence: CASSGRGPNTEAFF. CDR3 coding DNA: TGTGCCAGCAGTGGCAGGGGACCGAACACTGAAGCTTTCTTT.

The chain has TRBV27 and TRBJ2-2, with no clear D. The CDR3 covers 14 residues. Between the trimmed V and J ends, which lost 2 bases and 6 bases, there was a span of 10 bases. Germline CDR1 MNHEY, CDR2 SMNVEV (reference sequence). The CDR3, as DNA: TGTGCCAGCAGTTTAACAGTAGATGCCGGGGAGCTGTTTTTT. Translated, it gives CASSLTVDAGELFF.

The chain couples TRBV29-1 to TRBJ2-7; D uncertain. The CDR3 totals 11 residues. V lost 7 bases, J lost 4 bases, and 11 bases lay in between. CDR1 and CDR2 (germline): SQVTM, ANQGSEA. CDR3 sequence (DNA): TGCAGCGGTGCAGCAGGATACGAGCAGTACTTC. Its translation is CSGAAGYEQYF.

The chain couples TRBV6-1 to TRBJ1-5; 7 nucleotides agree with TRBD1. V dropped 7 bases and J dropped 0; count of bases not matched to a gene: 6. This CDR3 spans 15 amino acids. Germline CDR1 is MNHNS and CDR2 is SASEGT. CDR3 nucleotides: TGTGCCAGCAAGAGGGACAGCCATAGCAATCAGCCCCAGCATTTT. Protein: CASKRDSHSNQPQHF.

This chain joins TRBV29-1 and TRBJ2-3, with TRBD2 as a possible D gene (6 bases). V lost 0 bases and J lost 3, with 16 bases in between. This CDR3 has 16 residues. CDR1 and CDR2 from the germline V gene are SQVTM and ANQGSEA. The CDR3 spells CSVEDQTTGGTDTQYF. CDR3 sequence (DNA): TGCAGCGTTGAAGATCAGACAACCGGGGGAACAGATACGCAGTATTTT.

The chain combines TRBV30 with TRBJ1-4; D may be TRBD1 (5 bases). The CDR3 has 14 amino acids. Germline-derived CDR1 and CDR2 are GTSNPN and SVGIG (reference sequence). V lost 1 base and J 8 bases, leaving 14 bases between the germline ends. Written as DNA, the CDR3 is TGTGCCTGGAGTGCGGGGGGGGGTGAGGAAAAACTGTTTTTT. This codes for CAWSAGGGEEKLFF. Filled out from reference TRBV30 and TRBJ1-4, the complete variable domain reads SQTIHQWPATLVQPVGSPLSLECTVEGTSNPNLYWYRQAAGRGLQLLFYSVGIGQISSEVPQNLSASRPQDRQFILSSKKLLLSDSGFYLCAWSAGGGEEKLFFGSGTQLSVL.

The table lists this clone with a few counts. The gene calls are TRBV2 and TRBJ2-7, with 8 bases fitting TRBD1. The CDR3 is 12 amino acids. V lost 8 bases and J lost 3; bases outside the gene matches: 3. Germline V lookup: CDR1 SNHLY, CDR2 FYNNEI. The DNA of the CDR3 is TGTGCCAGCGGGACAGGCTTCTACGAGCAGTACTTC. It specifies CASGTGFYEQYF.

The chain links TRBV5-6 to TRBJ1-2; tentatively, D is TRBD1 (6 bases). Germline V gene lookup returns CDR1 SGHDT and CDR2 YYEEEE. The CDR3 totals 15 residues. Trimming shortened V by 2 bases and J by 5 bases, and 16 bases separated the two germline ends. The CDR3 coding sequence is TGTGCCAGCAGCTTCTGGGGGGGCCCGGGATATGGCTACACCTTC. It encodes CASSFWGGPGYGYTF.